One sample yielded the 4 T cell receptor beta chains listed below, sequenced in a study of T-cell memory formation after mild COVID-19. TCRdb re-derived calls from the 5' RACE reads in MiXCR, one entry per CDR3 protein. Found here are about 210,000 distinct CDR3 sequences, around 30% of them singletons; the top ten hold more than 9.5%. The sequencing sample was made of PBMCs or a T cell subset sorted from them (not recorded which). These receptors all come from an adult woman who had mild COVID-19 (a few samples of this study predate the infection). Cell type and time point are not known.

This clonotype appeared a single time. The gene calls are TRBV2 and TRBJ2-7, with D perhaps given as TRBD1 or TRBD2 (5 bases each). This CDR3 region has 15 residues. Germline CDR1 SNHLY, CDR2 FYNNEI. V dropped 4 bases and J dropped 7 bases, with 20 bases sitting between them. The CDR3 nucleotides read TGTGCCAGCAGTGGTCCGGGACGAATAGAGGGGGAGCAGTACTTC. Amino acids: CASSGPGRIEGEQYF.

The chain's CDR3 is CASSLFRGPYEQYF. CDR3 bases: TGTGCCAGCAGTTTATTCCGGGGACCCTACGAGCAGTACTTC. The gene calls are TRBV27 and TRBJ2-7; D may be TRBD1 or TRBD2 (5 bases each). CDR1 and CDR2 from the germline V gene are MNHEY and SMNVEV (reference sequence). This CDR3 comprises 14 residues. Deletions cut 1 base from V and 2 bases from J, with 9 bases between.

V gene TRBV20-1 combines with J gene TRBJ2-1; 10 bases match TRBD2. Losses at the gene ends were 0 bases for V and 4 bases for J; bases not matched to a gene: 9. The CDR3 is made up of 17 amino acids. Germline assignment: CDR1 DFQATT and CDR2 SNEGSKA (reference sequence). The CDR3 sequence is CSARDLLGTSAYNEQFF. The CDR3 nucleotides are TGCAGTGCTAGAGATCTTTTAGGGACTAGCGCTTACAATGAGCAGTTCTTC.

The chain employs TRBV7-8 and TRBJ2-4; possibly TRBD2 for D (5 bases). Germline CDR1 and CDR2: SGHVS and FQNEAQ. V was clipped by 4 bases and J by 4 bases, with 17 bases between them. This CDR3 is built from 16 residues. This CDR3 is CASSSWELAQKNIQYF. CDR3 sequence (DNA): TGTGCCAGCAGCTCCTGGGAGCTAGCCCAAAAAAACATTCAGTACTTC.